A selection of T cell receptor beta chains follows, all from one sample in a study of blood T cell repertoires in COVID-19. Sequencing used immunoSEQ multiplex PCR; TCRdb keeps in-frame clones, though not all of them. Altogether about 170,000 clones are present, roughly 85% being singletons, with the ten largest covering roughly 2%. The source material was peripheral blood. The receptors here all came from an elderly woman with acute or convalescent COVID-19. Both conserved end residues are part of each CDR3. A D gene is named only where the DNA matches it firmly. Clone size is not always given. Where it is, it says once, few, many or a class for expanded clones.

TGTGCCAGCAGAGAGGTCCACCCCGATGAGCAGTTCTTC,CASREVHPDEQFF,-,-,TRBJ2-1,TRBV6-5
TGTGCCAGCAGTCAGGCGGGAGATGTACACGAGCAGTACTTC,CASSQAGDVHEQYF,TRBD2,-,TRBJ2-7,TRBV3-1/TRBV3-2
TGTGCCAGCAGCTTAGGGCAGGGGGGAGATACGCAGTATTTT,CASSLGQGGDTQYF,-,once,TRBJ2-3,TRBV7-2
TGTGCCAGCAGCCTATCAGGGTCGGGCCAAGAGACCCAGTACTTC,CASSLSGSGQETQYF,-,-,TRBJ2-5,TRBV7-2
TGTGCCAGCAGTGGGGGCCCCGGCCGGGGCAATCAGCCCCAGCATTTT,CASSGGPGRGNQPQHF,-,-,TRBJ1-5,TRBV2
TGCGCCAGCAGCTTGTATGGCCAAACTACAGGACAAGAGACCCAGTACTTC,CASSLYGQTTGQETQYF,-,-,TRBJ2-5,TRBV5-1
TGCGCCAGCAGCTTGGGCTCTAGCTCTGGAAACACCATATATTTT,CASSLGSSSGNTIYF,-,-,TRBJ1-3,TRBV5-1
TGTGCCAGCAGTCCTCGCACAGGTTTATATGGCTACACCTTC,CASSPRTGLYGYTF,-,-,TRBJ1-2,TRBV28
TGTGCCAGCAGTTTACACAGGACAGAGGCGTACGAGCAGTACTTC,CASSLHRTEAYEQYF,-,-,TRBJ2-7,TRBV28
TGCAGCGCTATGACAGGGGGTAATTCACCCCTCCACTTT,CSAMTGGNSPLHF,TRBD1,-,TRBJ1-6,TRBV29-1
TGCAGTGCTAGTCGGACAGGGAGGGTCGGCGCTGAAGCTTTCTTT,CSASRTGRVGAEAFF,TRBD1,-,TRBJ1-1,TRBV20-1
TGTGCCAGCAGCGTAGACAGGAGGAACACCGGGGAGCTGTTTTTT,CASSVDRRNTGELFF,-,-,TRBJ2-2,TRBV9
TGCGCCAGCAGCCAAGGTTTGGGCGGGAGGGCCCCGGGTGAGCAGTTCTTC,CASSQGLGGRAPGEQFF,TRBD2,-,TRBJ2-1,TRBV4-1
TGTGCCAGTAGTATTTCGGGACAGGGACTTGTGGCAATTCGTAATGAGCAGTTCTTC,CASSISGQGLVAIRNEQFF,TRBD1,-,TRBJ2-1,TRBV19
TGTGCCAGCAGCACGTTTAGCGGGGGGCGGAACACCGGGGAGCTGTTTTTT,CASSTFSGGRNTGELFF,TRBD2,-,TRBJ2-2,TRBV7-2
TGTGCCAGCAGCCACGGTGACAGCAACACTGAAGCTTTCTTT,CASSHGDSNTEAFF,-,few,TRBJ1-1,TRBV3-1/TRBV3-2
TGTGCCAGCAGTTTTACACAAGTTTCCTCTGGCTACACCTTC,CASSFTQVSSGYTF,-,-,TRBJ1-2,TRBV28
TGTGCCAGCAGCTTAGCGGGCGGGGCCTATGGCTACACCTTC,CASSLAGGAYGYTF,-,-,TRBJ1-2,TRBV7-2
TGTGCCACCTGGGGACTAGCGGGCTACGAGCAGTACTTC,CATWGLAGYEQYF,TRBD2,-,TRBJ2-7,TRBV6-6
TGTGCCAGTAGTATATCCCCAGGACTGGCGGGGTCACCCCTCCACTTT,CASSISPGLAGSPLHF,-,-,TRBJ1-6,TRBV19